These 2 T cell receptor beta chains originate from one sample sequenced in a study of PD-1 blockade in classical Hodgkin lymphoma. Noted time point: cycle 4 day 1 (C4D1), after about 6 weeks of nivolumab. Relapse after autologous stem cell transplantation occurred in every patient, and brentuximab vedotin exposure varied. Libraries were prepared by immunoSEQ multiplex PCR; TCRdb keeps only in-frame clonotypes and omits some of them. The sample carries some 96,000 clones, 85% to 95% recorded once. This sample comprised peripheral blood mononuclear cells (PBMCs), obtained before the fourth cycle of nivolumab. The source of these receptors is a human donor with classical Hodgkin lymphoma.

This chain uses TRBV5-1 with TRBJ2-5; D remains unclear. The CDR3 has 14 residues. Per the germline V gene, CDR1 is SGHRS and CDR2 is YFSETQ. Trimming pared 0 bases from V and 7 bases from J, leaving 13 bases between. CDR3 region: CASSLARSPRTQYF. The DNA of the CDR3 is TGCGCCAGCAGCTTGGCCCGGTCCCCCAGGACCCAGTACTTC. Full variable domain (missing parts from reference TRBV5-1 and TRBJ2-5): KAGVTQTPRYLIKTRGQQVTLSCSPISGHRSVSWYQQTPGQGLQFLFEYFSETQRNKGNFPGRFSGRQFSNSRSEMNVSTLELGDSALYLCASSLARSPRTQYFGPGTRLLVL.

The chain employs TRBV7-8 and TRBJ1-2; 8 nucleotides line up with TRBD1. The CDR3 runs 18 residues. Germline CDR1 SGHVS, CDR2 FQNEAQ. J lost 0 bases, V lost 4 bases, and 13 bases had no gene match. CDR3 DNA sequence: TGTGCCAGCAGCTCCCCGACCGGGACAGGCCGAGCTAACTATGGCTACACCTTC. The encoded protein is CASSSPTGTGRANYGYTF. Filled out from reference TRBV7-8 and TRBJ1-2, the complete variable domain reads GAGVSQSPRYKVAKRGQDVALRCDPISGHVSLFWYQQALGQGPEFLTYFQNEAQLDKSGLPSDRFFAERPEGSVSTLKIQRTQQEDSAVYLCASSSPTGTGRANYGYTFGSGTRLTVV.